This T cell receptor (beta chain) was recovered during a study of T-cell memory formation after mild COVID-19. Overall study findings and caveats: Cross-reactive memory apparently joined, as some responding clones appeared in pre-infection memory. The study found balanced CD4/CD8 in clones contracting day 15 to 85 and a CD4+ lean in later expanders. The second-wave clones peaking on day 37 were not confirmed as SARS-CoV-2-specific.

The length of the CDR3 is 12 residues. The ends were cut back, 4 bases at V and 3 bases at J, with 3 bases in the middle. Germline lookup yields CDR1 SGHTA and CDR2 FQGNSA. TCRalpha and TCRbeta libraries used 5'RACE with constant-segment primers and UMIs. TCRdb recomputed calls from the 5' RACE reads with MiXCR, one row per CDR3 protein. The table lists 120,000 to 150,000 distinct CDR3 sequences, 15% to 20% of them singletons. With regard to this clonotype: What it binds is not known.

This clonotype was obtained from an adult woman who had mild COVID-19 (a few samples of this study predate the infection). Cell type and time point are not known. Sequencing input: PBMCs or a T cell subset sorted from them (not recorded which). This sequence joins TRBV7-2 and TRBJ2-2; D uncertain. CDR3 protein: CASSWYTGELFF. CDR3 sequence (DNA): TGTGCCAGCAGCTGGTACACCGGGGAGCTGTTTTTT. Based on the CDR3 plus reference TRBV7-2 and TRBJ2-2, the full variable domain is GAGVSQSPSNKVTEKGKDVELRCDPISGHTALYWYRQSLGQGLEFLIYFQGNSAPDKSGLPSDRFSAERTGGSVSTLTIQRTQQEDSAVYLCASSWYTGELFFGEGSRLTVL.